This T cell receptor (beta chain) was identified during a study of OX40 agonist ivuxolimab in advanced cancers. Whole-study context: Having had anti-PD-1, anti-PD-L1 or anti-CTLA-4 therapy before was allowed, and 40% to 45% had some.

Data came from immunoSEQ multiplex PCR; TCRdb stores just in-frame clones and leaves some out. The table has tens of thousands of clones, around four fifths seen once. Sampling times: baseline, cycle 4 day 1, cycle 7 day 1. From germline, CDR1 is MNHEY and CDR2 SVGAGI. This CDR3 is 15 amino acids long. Trimming left V 3 bases short and J 5 bases short, with 13 bases between. For this clone: The antigen is not known.

Findings and caveats of the study: In general, CD8+ T cells held more expanded clones than CD4+ did, on average. Among the lowest levels of clonal expansion were found in partial responders at 0.1-3.0 mg/kg.

This TCR was sampled from an adult with an advanced solid tumor such as melanoma, head and neck, liver or kidney cancer. This chain uses TRBV6-5 with TRBJ2-2; D call uncertain. This sample comprised CD4+ or CD8+ T cells sorted from blood, obtained in a trial of the OX40 agonist ivuxolimab. This CDR3 is CASSYRSSRTGELFF. Here the CDR3 DNA reads TGTGCCAGCAGTTATCGATCTAGTCGAACCGGGGAGCTGTTTTTT.